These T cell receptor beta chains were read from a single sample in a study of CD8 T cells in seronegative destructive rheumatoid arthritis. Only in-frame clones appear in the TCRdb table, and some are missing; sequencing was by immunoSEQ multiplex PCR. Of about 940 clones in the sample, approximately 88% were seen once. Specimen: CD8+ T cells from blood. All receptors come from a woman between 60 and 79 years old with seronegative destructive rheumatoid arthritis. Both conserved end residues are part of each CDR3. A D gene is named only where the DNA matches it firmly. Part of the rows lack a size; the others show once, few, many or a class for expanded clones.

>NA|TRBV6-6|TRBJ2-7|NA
TGTGCCAGCAGTTACGGGCCTTACGAGCAGTACTTC
CASSYGPYEQYF
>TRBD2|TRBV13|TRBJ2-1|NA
TGTGCCAGCAGCTTAGGCCTAGCGGGAAACAATGAGCAGTTCTTC
CASSLGLAGNNEQFF
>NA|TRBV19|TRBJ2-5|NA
TGTGCCAGTAGTATATGGGCAGGTCGGCAAGAGACCCAGTACTTC
CASSIWAGRQETQYF
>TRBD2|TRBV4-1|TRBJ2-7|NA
TGCGCCAGCAGCCAAGACTGGACTAGCGGCTCCTACGAGCAGTACTTC
CASSQDWTSGSYEQYF
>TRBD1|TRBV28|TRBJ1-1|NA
TGTGCCAGCAGCCCCGCAATGAGGATCAGACAGGGGAACACTGAAGCTTTCTTT
CASSPAMRIRQGNTEAFF
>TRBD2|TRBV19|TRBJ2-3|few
TGTGCCAGAGGGGGCCCTAGCGGGAGGGCCGAAGATACGCAGTATTTT
CARGGPSGRAEDTQYF
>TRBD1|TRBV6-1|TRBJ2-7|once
TGTGCCAGCAGTGAAGCTCCGGGACAGGCCTACGAGCAGTACTTC
CASSEAPGQAYEQYF
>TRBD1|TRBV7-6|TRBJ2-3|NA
TGTGCCAGCAAAGTTGGGACAGGGTATACAGATACGCAGTATTTT
CASKVGTGYTDTQYF
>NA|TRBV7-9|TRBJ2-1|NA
TGTGCCAGCAGCTTAGAGGGACATTACAATGAGCAGTTCTTC
CASSLEGHYNEQFF
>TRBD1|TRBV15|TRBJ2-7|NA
TGTGCCACCAGCGGCCGGACAGGCCCCTACGAGCGGTACTTC
CATSGRTGPYERYF
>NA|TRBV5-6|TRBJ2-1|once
TGTGCCAGCAGCATTAGAGATGAGCAGTTCTTC
CASSIRDEQFF
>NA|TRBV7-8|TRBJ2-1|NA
TGTGCCAGCAGCATCAGGAGGGAGCGGTCCTACAATGAGCAGTTCTTC
CASSIRRERSYNEQFF
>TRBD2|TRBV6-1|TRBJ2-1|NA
TGTGCCAGCCAAGAGACTAGCGGGGATTACAATGAGCAGTTCTTC
CASQETSGDYNEQFF
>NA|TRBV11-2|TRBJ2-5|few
TGTGCCAGCAGCCCCCCGGCTCAGACTCGGGATTGGGAGACCCAGTACTTC
CASSPPAQTRDWETQYF
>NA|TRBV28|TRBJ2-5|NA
TGTGCCAGCAGTACAGGAGGGACAGAAGAGACCCAGTACTTC
CASSTGGTEETQYF
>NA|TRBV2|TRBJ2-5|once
TGTGCCAGCAGTGGAGAGGACAGCCAAGAGACCCAGTACTTC
CASSGEDSQETQYF
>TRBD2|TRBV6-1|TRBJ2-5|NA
TGTGCCAGCAGTGAATGGGTGCTAGCGGGGGGTTTAGAGACCCAGTACTTC
CASSEWVLAGGLETQYF
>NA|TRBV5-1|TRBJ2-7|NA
TGCGCCAGCAGCGGAAGGGACACCGTCCACGAGCAGTACTTC
CASSGRDTVHEQYF
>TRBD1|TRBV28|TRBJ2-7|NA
TGTGCCAGCAGTGTCAGGGGGCTGTACGAGCAGTACTTC
CASSVRGLYEQYF
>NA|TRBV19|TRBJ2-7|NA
TGTGCCAGTAGTATTCGCCCTTTCAAGATGGGCTACGAGCAGTACTTC
CASSIRPFKMGYEQYF
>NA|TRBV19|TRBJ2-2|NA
TGTGCCAGTAGTATATGGAGGGAAAGGTACACCGGGGAGCTGTTTTTT
CASSIWRERYTGELFF
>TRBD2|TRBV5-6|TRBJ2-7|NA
TGTGCCAGCAGCTTGGCCGAGACTAGCGGGACCGCCTTTACCTACGAGCAGTACTTC
CASSLAETSGTAFTYEQYF
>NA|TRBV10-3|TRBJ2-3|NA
TGTGCCATCAGTGGCGGAGATACGCAGTATTTT
CAISGGDTQYF
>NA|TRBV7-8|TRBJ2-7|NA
TGTGCCAGCAGCTTTCCAGCGGGTCGAGAAATCTCCTACGAGCAGTACTTC
CASSFPAGREISYEQYF
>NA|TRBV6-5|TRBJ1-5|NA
TGTGCCAGCAGTTACGCAGGTCAGCCCCAGCATTTT
CASSYAGQPQHF
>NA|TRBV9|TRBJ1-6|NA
TGTGCCAGCAGCGCCGGCGGGGGTTCACCCCTCCACTTT
CASSAGGGSPLHF
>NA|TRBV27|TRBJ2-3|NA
TGTGCCAGCAGTACCAATTCACTAGCTGCGGTCACAGATACGCAGTATTTT
CASSTNSLAAVTDTQYF
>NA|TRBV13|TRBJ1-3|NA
TGTGCCAGCAGCTCCTATCTCTCTGGAAACACCATATATTTT
CASSSYLSGNTIYF
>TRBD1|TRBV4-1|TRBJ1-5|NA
TGCGCCAGCAGCCAAGCCGGGACAGGGGGGGCTCAGCCCCAGCATTTT
CASSQAGTGGAQPQHF
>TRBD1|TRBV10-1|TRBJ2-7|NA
TGCGCCAGCAGGACGGACAGGGATATCAACGAGCAGTACTTC
CASRTDRDINEQYF
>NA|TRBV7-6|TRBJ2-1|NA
TGTGCCAGCAGCTTAGCGACATACAATGAGCAGTTCTTC
CASSLATYNEQFF
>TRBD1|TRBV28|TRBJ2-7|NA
TGTGCCAGCAGACTCGACAGGGCAAGCTCCTACGAGCAGTACTTC
CASRLDRASSYEQYF
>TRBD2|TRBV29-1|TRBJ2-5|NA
TGCAGCGTTGAAGGACTAGCGGGCGTGTACCAAGAGACCCAGTACTTC
CSVEGLAGVYQETQYF
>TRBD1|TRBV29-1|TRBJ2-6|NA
TGCAGCGTTCAGGGGGAGAGCTCTGGGGCCAACGTCCTGACTTTC
CSVQGESSGANVLTF
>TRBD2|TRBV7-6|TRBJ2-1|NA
TGTGCCAGCAGCTCGTATCACGGCGCGGGACTAGCGGGAATTTGGGCCTACAATGAGCAGTTCTTC
CASSSYHGAGLAGIWAYNEQFF
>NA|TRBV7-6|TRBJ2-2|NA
TGTGCCAGCAGCCCCGAAGGGCTAGCGATAGAGACCGGGGAGCTGTTTTTT
CASSPEGLAIETGELFF
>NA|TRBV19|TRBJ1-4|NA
TGTGCCAGTAGCCCCACACAGGCGGCCGTTCGGACTAATGAAAAACTGTTTTTT
CASSPTQAAVRTNEKLFF
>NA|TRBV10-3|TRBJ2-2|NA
TGTGCCATCAGTGACGTGGACAGAAACACCGGGGAGCTGTTTTTT
CAISDVDRNTGELFF
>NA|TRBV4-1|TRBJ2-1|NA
TGCGCCAGCAGCCAAGAAGAGGGCAGTGAGCAGTTCTTC
CASSQEEGSEQFF